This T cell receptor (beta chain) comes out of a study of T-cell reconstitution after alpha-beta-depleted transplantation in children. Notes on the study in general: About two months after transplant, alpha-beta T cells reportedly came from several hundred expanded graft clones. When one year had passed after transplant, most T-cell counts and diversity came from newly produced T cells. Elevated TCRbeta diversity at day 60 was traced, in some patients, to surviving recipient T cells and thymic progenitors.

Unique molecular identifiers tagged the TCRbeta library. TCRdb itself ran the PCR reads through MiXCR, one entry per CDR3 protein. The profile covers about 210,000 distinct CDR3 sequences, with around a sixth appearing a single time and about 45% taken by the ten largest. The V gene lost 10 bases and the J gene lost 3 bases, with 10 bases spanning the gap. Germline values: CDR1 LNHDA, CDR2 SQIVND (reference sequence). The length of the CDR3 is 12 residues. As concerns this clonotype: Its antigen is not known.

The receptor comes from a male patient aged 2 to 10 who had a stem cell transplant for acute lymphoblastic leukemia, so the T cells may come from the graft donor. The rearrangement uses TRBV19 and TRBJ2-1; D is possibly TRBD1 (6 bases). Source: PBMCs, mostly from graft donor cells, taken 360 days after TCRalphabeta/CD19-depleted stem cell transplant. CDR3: CATWTDYNEQFF. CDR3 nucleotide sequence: TGTGCCACCTGGACAGACTACAATGAGCAGTTCTTC.